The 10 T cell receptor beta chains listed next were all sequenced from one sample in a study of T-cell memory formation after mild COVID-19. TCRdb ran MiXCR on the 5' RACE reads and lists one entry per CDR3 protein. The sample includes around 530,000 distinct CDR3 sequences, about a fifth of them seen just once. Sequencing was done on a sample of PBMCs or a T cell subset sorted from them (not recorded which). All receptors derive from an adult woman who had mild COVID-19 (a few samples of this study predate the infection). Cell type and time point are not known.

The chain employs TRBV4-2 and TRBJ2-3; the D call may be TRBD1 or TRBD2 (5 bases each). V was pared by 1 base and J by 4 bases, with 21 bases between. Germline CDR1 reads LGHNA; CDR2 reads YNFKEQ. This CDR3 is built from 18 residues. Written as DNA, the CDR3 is TGTGCCAGCAGCCAAGTCCTGTTAGGGCAGGGAGCGTCAGATACGCAGTATTTT. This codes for CASSQVLLGQGASDTQYF.

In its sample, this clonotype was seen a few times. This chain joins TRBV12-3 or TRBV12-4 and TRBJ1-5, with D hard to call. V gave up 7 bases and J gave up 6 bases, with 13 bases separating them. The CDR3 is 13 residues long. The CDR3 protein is CASTLQGVQPQHF. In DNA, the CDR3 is TGTGCCAGCACTCTCCAAGGAGTTCAGCCCCAGCATTTT.

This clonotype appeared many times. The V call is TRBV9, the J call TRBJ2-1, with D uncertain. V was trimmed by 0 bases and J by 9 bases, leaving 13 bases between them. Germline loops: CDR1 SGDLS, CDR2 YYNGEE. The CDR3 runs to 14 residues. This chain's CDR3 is CASSVAPEKGEQFF. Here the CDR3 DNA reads TGTGCCAGCAGCGTAGCCCCTGAGAAGGGTGAGCAGTTCTTC.

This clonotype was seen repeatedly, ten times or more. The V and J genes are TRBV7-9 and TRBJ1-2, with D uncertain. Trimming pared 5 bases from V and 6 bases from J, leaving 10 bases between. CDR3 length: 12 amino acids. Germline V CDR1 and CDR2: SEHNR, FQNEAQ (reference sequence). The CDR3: CASSLGGNGYTF. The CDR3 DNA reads TGTGCCAGCAGCCTCGGAGGTAATGGCTACACCTTC.

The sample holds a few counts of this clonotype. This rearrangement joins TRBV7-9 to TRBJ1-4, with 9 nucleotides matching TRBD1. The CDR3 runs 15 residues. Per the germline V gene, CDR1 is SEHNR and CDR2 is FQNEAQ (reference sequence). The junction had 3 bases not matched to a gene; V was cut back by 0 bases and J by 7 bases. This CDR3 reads CASSLAGTGFEKLFF. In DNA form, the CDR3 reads TGTGCCAGCAGCTTAGCCGGGACAGGGTTTGAAAAACTGTTTTTT.

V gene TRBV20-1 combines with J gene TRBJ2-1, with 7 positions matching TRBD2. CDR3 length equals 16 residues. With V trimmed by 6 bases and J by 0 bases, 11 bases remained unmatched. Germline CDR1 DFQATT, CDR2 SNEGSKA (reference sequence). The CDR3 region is CSAIGREWSSYNEQFF. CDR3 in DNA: TGCAGTGCCATCGGGCGGGAGTGGAGCTCCTACAATGAGCAGTTCTTC.

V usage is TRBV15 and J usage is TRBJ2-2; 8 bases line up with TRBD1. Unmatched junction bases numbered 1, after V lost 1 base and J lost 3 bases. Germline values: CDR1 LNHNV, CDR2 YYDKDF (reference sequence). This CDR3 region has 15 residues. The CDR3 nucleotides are TGTGCCACCAGCAGAGCAGGGGGCTACACCGGGGAGCTGTTTTTT. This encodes CATSRAGGYTGELFF.

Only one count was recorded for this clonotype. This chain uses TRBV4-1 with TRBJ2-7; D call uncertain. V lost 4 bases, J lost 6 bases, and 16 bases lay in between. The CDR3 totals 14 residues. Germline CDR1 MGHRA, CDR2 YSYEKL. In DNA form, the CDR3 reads TGCGCCAGCAGCCCGGTACCCGCGACGGGCGAGCAGTACTTC. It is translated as CASSPVPATGEQYF.

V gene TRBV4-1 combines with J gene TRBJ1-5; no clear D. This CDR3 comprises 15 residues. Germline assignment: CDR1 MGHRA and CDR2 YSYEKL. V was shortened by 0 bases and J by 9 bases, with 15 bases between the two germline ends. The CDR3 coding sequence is TGCGCCAGCAGCCAAGAGGGAATGGGGTCGATGCCCCAGCATTTT. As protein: CASSQEGMGSMPQHF.

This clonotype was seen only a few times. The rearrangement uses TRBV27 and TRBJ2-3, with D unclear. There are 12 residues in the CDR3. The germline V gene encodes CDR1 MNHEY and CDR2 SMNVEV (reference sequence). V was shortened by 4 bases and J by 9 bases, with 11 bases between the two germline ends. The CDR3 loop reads CASSSSTRTQYF. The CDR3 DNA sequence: TGTGCCAGCAGTTCTTCTACAAGAACGCAGTATTTT.